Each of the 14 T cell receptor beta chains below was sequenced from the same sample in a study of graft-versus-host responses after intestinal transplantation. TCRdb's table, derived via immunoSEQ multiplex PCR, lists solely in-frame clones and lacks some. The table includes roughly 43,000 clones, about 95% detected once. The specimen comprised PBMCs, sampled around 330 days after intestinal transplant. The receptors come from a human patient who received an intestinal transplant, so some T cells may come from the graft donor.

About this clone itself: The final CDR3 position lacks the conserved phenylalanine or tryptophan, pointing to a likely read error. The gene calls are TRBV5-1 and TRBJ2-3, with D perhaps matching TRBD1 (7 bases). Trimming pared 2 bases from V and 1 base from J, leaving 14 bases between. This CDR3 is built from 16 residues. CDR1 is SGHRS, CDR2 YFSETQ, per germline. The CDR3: CASSFQGEVGTDTQYL. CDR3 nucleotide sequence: TGCGCCAGCAGCTTCCAGGGGGAGGTCGGCACAGATACGCAGTATCTT.

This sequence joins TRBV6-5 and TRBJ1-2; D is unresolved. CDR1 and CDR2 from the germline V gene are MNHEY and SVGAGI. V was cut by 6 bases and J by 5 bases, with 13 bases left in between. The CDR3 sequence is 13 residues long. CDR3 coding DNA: TGTGCCAGCAGCCTATACCTTGGGTATGGCTACACCTTC. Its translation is CASSLYLGYGYTF.

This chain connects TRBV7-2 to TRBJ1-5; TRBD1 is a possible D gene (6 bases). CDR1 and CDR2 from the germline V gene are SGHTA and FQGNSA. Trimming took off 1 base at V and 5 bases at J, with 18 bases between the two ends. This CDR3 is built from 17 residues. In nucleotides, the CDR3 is TGTGCCAGCAGCTTAGGTAGGACAGCAGAGGGGTATCAGCCCCAGCATTTT. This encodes CASSLGRTAEGYQPQHF.

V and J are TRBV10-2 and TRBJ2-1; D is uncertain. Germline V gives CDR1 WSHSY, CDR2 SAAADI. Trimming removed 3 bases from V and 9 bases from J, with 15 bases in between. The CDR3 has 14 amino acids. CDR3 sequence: CASSDPGRSVEQFF. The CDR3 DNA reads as TGCGCCAGCAGTGATCCGGGCAGGTCTGTTGAGCAGTTCTTC.

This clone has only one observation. This CDR3 is CASSLGGFTDTQYF. For the CDR3, the DNA is TGTGCCAGCAGCTTAGGAGGCTTCACAGATACGCAGTATTTT. The V call is TRBV7-3, the J call TRBJ2-3, with D possibly being TRBD2 (5 bases). Trimming took off 2 bases at V and 2 bases at J, with 8 bases between the two ends. Germline CDR1 SGHTA, CDR2 FQGTGA. The CDR3 loop spans 14 amino acids.

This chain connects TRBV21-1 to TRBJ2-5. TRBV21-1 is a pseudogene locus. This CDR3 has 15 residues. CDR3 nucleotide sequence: TGTGCCAGCAGCAAAGAGGACCCGGCCCAAGAGACCCAGTACTTC. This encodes CASSKEDPAQETQYF.

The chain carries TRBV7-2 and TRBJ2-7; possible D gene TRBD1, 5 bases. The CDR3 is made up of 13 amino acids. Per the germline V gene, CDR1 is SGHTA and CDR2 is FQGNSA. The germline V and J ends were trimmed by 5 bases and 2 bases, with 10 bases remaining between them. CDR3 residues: CASSVRGPYEQYF. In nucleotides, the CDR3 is TGTGCCAGCAGCGTTAGGGGCCCCTACGAGCAGTACTTC.

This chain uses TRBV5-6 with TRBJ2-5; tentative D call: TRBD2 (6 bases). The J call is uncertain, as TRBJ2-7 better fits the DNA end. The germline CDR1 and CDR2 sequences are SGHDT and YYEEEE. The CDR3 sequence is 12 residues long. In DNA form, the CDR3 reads TGTGCCAGCAGCTTCGGGGGTTACGAGCAGTACTTC. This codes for CASSFGGYEQYF.

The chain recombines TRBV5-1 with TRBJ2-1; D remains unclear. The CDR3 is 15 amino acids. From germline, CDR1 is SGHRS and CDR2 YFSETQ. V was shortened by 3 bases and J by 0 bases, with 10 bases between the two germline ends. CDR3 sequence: CASSSAKSSYNEQFF. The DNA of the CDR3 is TGCGCCAGCAGCTCAGCAAAGAGCTCCTACAATGAGCAGTTCTTC.

CDR3 protein: CASRTLAGDLNEQFF. CDR3 DNA: TGTGCCAGCAGGACCCTAGCGGGAGATTTGAATGAGCAGTTCTTC. The chain couples TRBV6-1 to TRBJ2-1; the match to TRBD2 covers 10 bases. J gave up 7 bases and V 6 bases, and 9 bases lay outside the gene matches. The length of the CDR3 is 15 residues. Germline values: CDR1 MNHNS, CDR2 SASEGT.

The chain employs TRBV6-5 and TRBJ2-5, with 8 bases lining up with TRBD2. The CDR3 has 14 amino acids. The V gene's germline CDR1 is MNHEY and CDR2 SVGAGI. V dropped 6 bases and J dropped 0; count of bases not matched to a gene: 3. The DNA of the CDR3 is TGTGCCAGCAGGGTAGCGGGGCACCAAGAGACCCAGTACTTC. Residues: CASRVAGHQETQYF.

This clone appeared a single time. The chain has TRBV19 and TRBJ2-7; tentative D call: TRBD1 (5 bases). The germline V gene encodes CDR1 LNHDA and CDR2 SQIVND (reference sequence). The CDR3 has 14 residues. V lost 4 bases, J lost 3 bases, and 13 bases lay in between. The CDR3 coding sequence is TGTGCCAGTAGTAAACAGGACGAAATCTACGAGCAGTACTTC. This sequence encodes CASSKQDEIYEQYF.

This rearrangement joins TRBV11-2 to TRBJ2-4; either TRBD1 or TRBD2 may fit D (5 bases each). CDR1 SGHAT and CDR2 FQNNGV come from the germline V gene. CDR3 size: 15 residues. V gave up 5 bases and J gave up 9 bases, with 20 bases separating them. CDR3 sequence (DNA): TGTGCCAGCAGCCGAACCGGGACGCACACTAGCATTCAGTACTTC. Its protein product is CASSRTGTHTSIQYF.

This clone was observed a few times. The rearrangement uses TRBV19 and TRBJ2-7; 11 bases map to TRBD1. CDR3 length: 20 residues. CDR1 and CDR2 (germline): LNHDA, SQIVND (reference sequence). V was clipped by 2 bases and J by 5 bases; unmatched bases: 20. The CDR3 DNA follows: TGTGCCAGTAGTATAAACCCCAGGGCCCGACCGGACAGGGGGCCCAACGAGCAGTACTTC. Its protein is CASSINPRARPDRGPNEQYF. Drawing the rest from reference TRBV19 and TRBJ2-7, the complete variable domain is DGGITQSPKYLFRKEGQNVTLSCEQNLNHDAMYWYRQDPGQGLRLIYYSQIVNDFQKGDIAEGYSVSREKKESFPLTVTSAQKNPTAFYLCASSINPRARPDRGPNEQYFGPGTRLTVT.